Below are 15 T cell receptor beta chains sequenced from a single sample in a study of molecular identifiers for immune sequencing clone quantification. In TCRdb, the PCR reads were re-called with MiXCR into one record per CDR3 protein. Of around 470,000 distinct CDR3 sequences in the sample, around 23% were seen once. Sequencing was performed on naive CD8+ T cells from blood, with Jurkat cell RNA spiked in. Subset reported: FACS-sorted CD8+CD4-CCR7+CD45RA+ naive T cells. These TCRs come from a human donor in good health. Some libraries in this study had Jurkat cell RNA spiked in.

There are many counts of this clonotype. V is TRBV12-3 or TRBV12-4 and J is TRBJ2-3, with 7 bases matching TRBD1. CDR3 length: 16 residues. V was clipped by 6 bases and J by 3 bases; unmatched bases: 12. For the CDR3, the DNA is TGTGCCAGCAGAACCGCGGCAGGGGGTACGACAGATACGCAGTATTTT. Translating gives CASRTAAGGTTDTQYF.

Only a few counts were recorded for this clonotype. The rearrangement uses TRBV2 and TRBJ2-3, with 7 bases that match TRBD1. The junction had 3 bases not matched to a gene; V was cut back by 2 bases and J by 4 bases. CDR1 is SNHLY, CDR2 FYNNEI, per germline. The CDR3 spans 14 residues. Written as DNA, the CDR3 is TGTGCCAGCAGTGAAACAGGGGCAGCAGATACGCAGTATTTT. Amino acid sequence: CASSETGAADTQYF.

This sequence joins TRBV12-3 or TRBV12-4 and TRBJ2-2; 10 positions match TRBD1. The CDR3 is 18 residues long. Unmatched junction bases numbered 16, after V lost 6 bases and J lost 6 bases. This CDR3 reads CASSSTFAGQGRPGELFF. In DNA, the CDR3 is TGTGCCAGCAGCTCCACATTCGCGGGACAGGGGCGTCCCGGGGAGCTGTTTTTT.

The chain is built from TRBV5-5 and TRBJ1-5; TRBD1 might be the D (6 bases). V was trimmed by 4 bases and J by 5 bases, leaving 16 bases between them. CDR3 size: 15 residues. Germline V CDR1 and CDR2: SGHKS, YYEKEE (reference sequence). Here the CDR3 reads CASSPDDRSDQPQHF. The CDR3 DNA sequence: TGTGCCAGCAGCCCGGACGACAGGTCCGATCAGCCCCAGCATTTT.

J is TRBJ2-5 and V is TRBV6-2 or TRBV6-3; a possible D gene is TRBD2 (6 bases). Per the germline V gene, CDR1 is MNHEY and CDR2 is SVGEGT. V shed 8 bases and J shed 4 bases, with 23 bases lying between them. This CDR3 has 16 amino acids. CDR3 coding DNA: TGTGCCAGCGGCCCCGCGGGGACGCCGTGGGGAGAGACCCAGTACTTC. This translates into CASGPAGTPWGETQYF.

On this clonotype itself: This may be a read error: a much more frequent sequence differs by one nucleotide. Here the CDR3 reads CASSQDTGSTYNEQFF. The CDR3 DNA is TGCGCCAGCAGCCAAGATACAGGGAGCACCTACAATGAGCAGTTCTTC. This rearrangement joins TRBV4-3 to TRBJ2-1, with D perhaps matching TRBD1 (6 bases). With 0 bases removed from V and 2 bases from J, the gap between germline ends came to 11 bases. CDR1 and CDR2 (germline): LGHNA, YSLEER. The CDR3 spans 16 residues.

This clonotype showed up many times. The CDR3 coding sequence is TGCGCCAGCAGCCAAAGAAGCCAATCGGGGGCCCAGCATTTT. Translation: CASSQRSQSGAQHF. J is TRBJ1-5 and V is TRBV4-1, with TRBD1 as a possible D gene (5 bases). The CDR3 contains 14 residues. Trimming stripped 2 bases from V and 11 bases from J, with 16 bases between. Germline assignment: CDR1 MGHRA and CDR2 YSYEKL.

The table lists this clonotype with many counts. This chain connects TRBV20-1 to TRBJ2-3; no clear D gene. This CDR3 contains 15 residues. V was pared by 0 bases and J by 0 bases, with 10 bases between. In germline, CDR1 is DFQATT, CDR2 SNEGSKA (reference sequence). As DNA, the CDR3 is TGCAGTGCTAGAGATTTGGCTGATAGCACAGATACGCAGTATTTT. It codes for CSARDLADSTDTQYF.

In regard to this clonotype: A much larger clone lies a single base off, so this may be a read error. V and J are TRBV2 and TRBJ2-4; no reliable D call. This CDR3 is built from 14 residues. From germline, CDR1 is SNHLY and CDR2 FYNNEI. The V and J ends lost 1 base and 2 bases respectively, with 6 bases between them. Here the CDR3 DNA reads TGTGCCAGCAGTGAAGGCATTTCCAAAAACATTCAGTACTTC. Translated: CASSEGISKNIQYF.

Worth noting for this clonotype: An end of the junction differs from the germline gene, which may be a read error. The chain has TRBV5-3 and TRBJ2-5; the D is unclear. Being an ORF, TRBV5-3 has a function that is uncertain. The CDR3 is 15 amino acids. CDR3 region: CASSLGTASQETQYF. CDR3 nucleotides: TGTGCCAGCAGCTTGGGTACGGCTAGTCAAGAGACCCAGTACTTC.

Worth noting for this clonotype: The CDR3 ends on some other residue instead of the conserved phenylalanine or tryptophan, so this is likely a read error. The V gene is TRBV12-3 or TRBV12-4, the J gene TRBJ1-1; D possibly corresponds to TRBD1 (5 bases). The CDR3 length is 14 residues. The CDR3: CARRLAGLTPDAFV. In nucleotides, the CDR3 is TGTGCCCGCCGTTTAGCAGGGTTGACCCCTGACGCTTTCGTT.

The chain uses TRBV20-1 and TRBJ2-7; maybe TRBD1 (7 bases). Trimming left V 3 bases short and J 0 bases short, with 18 bases between. The CDR3 has 16 residues. Germline-derived CDR1 and CDR2 are DFQATT and SNEGSKA (reference sequence). This CDR3 is CSARAQDRTNSYEQYF. In nucleotides, the CDR3 is TGCAGTGCTAGGGCACAGGACAGGACTAACTCCTACGAGCAGTACTTC.

The gene calls are TRBV28 and TRBJ2-5; 9 bases fit TRBD1. Germline CDR1 and CDR2: MDHEN and SYDVKM. This CDR3 comprises 14 residues. V shed 5 bases and J 4 bases; nucleotides not matched to a gene: 5. CDR3 residues: CASSIGDRVETQYF. CDR3 DNA sequence: TGTGCCAGCAGTATAGGGGACAGGGTAGAGACCCAGTACTTC.

This clonotype was detected only a few times. V is TRBV4-1 and J is TRBJ2-7, with D possibly called TRBD1 or TRBD2 (5 bases each). V was clipped by 4 bases and J by 2 bases, with 15 bases between them. CDR3 length equals 15 residues. Germline assignment: CDR1 MGHRA and CDR2 YSYEKL. The CDR3 bases are TGCGCCAGCAGCCGCACCGGGACCGGACCCTACGAGCAGTACTTC. It is translated as CASSRTGTGPYEQYF.

Of note for this clonotype: One end of the junction varies from germline; a read error may be responsible. This chain links TRBV4-3 with TRBJ2-7; maybe TRBD1 (5 bases). Germline CDR1 LGHNA, CDR2 YSLEER. This CDR3 has 15 residues. Here the CDR3 DNA reads TGCGCCAGCAGACAAGAGGATAGCAGGGCCTACGAGCAGTACTTC. Translation: CASRQEDSRAYEQYF.